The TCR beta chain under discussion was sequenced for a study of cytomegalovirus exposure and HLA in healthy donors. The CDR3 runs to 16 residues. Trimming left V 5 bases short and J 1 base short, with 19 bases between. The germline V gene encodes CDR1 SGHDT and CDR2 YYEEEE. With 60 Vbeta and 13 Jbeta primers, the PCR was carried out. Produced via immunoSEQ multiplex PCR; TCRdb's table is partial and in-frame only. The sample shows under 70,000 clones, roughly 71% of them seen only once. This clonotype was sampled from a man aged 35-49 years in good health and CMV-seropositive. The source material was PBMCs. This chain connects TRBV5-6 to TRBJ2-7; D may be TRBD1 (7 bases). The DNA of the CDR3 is TGTGCCAGCAGTAGGTGGGGGGACAGAATATCCTACGAGCAGTACTTC. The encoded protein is CASSRWGDRISYEQYF.